This T cell receptor beta chain is drawn from a study of T cells in women clearing cervical HPV infection. Study outcomes and limitations: Timing of associations relative to infection is unclear; T-cell subsets were not isolated.

MY09/MY11 PCR detected cervical HPV DNA; dot-blot assigned genotypes. The data were produced by immunoSEQ multiplex PCR, yet TCRdb's version contains in-frame clones alone and is incomplete. In all, the sample yields over 20,000 clones. Concerning this clone itself: Its antigen remains unknown. The read finishes 3 residues shy of the CDR3 end, and the germline J gene is used to complete it.

The CDR3 spans 13 residues. Looked up from germline, CDR1 is SGHTA and CDR2 is FQGNSA. The V gene is TRBV7-2, the J gene TRBJ1-1; 10 nucleotides line up with TRBD1. Material: blood buffy coat. This clonotype originated in a woman aged 18 to 69 with a cervical HPV16 infection that either progressed to CIN3+ or cleared (not recorded which). CDR3: CASSQTGGGRAFF. The CDR3 DNA, read in part, is TGTGCCAGCAGCCAGACAGGGGGCGGGAGA.